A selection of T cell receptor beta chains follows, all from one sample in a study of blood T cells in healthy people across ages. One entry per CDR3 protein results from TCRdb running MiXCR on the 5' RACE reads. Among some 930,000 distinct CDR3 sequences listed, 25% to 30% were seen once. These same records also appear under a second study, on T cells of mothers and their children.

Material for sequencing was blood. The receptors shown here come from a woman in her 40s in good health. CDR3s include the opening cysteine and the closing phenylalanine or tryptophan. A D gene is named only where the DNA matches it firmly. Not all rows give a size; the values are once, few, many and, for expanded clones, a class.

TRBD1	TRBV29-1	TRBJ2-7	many	CSVEGPGGSEQYF	TGCAGCGTTGAAGGCCCAGGGGGCAGCGAGCAGTACTTC
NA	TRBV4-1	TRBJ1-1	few	CASSHLAGRTNTEAFF	TGCGCCAGCAGCCACCTCGCAGGGAGGACGAACACTGAAGCTTTCTTT
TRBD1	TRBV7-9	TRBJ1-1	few	CASSSTAGTGGITEAFF	TGTGCCAGCAGCTCAACCGCTGGGACAGGGGGCATCACTGAAGCTTTCTTT
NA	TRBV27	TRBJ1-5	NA	CASSLGHPNQPQHF	TGTGCCAGCAGTTTGGGACACCCCAATCAGCCCCAGCATTTT
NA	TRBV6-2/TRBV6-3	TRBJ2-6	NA	CASILDGSGANVLTF	TGTGCCAGCATTCTAGACGGCTCTGGGGCCAACGTCCTGACTTTC
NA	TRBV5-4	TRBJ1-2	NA	CASSWGVGAYSGYTF	TGTGCCAGCAGCTGGGGAGTGGGTGCATACTCCGGCTACACCTTC
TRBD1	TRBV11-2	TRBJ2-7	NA	CASSARRQGWEQYF	TGTGCCAGCAGCGCAAGGCGACAGGGGTGGGAGCAGTACTTC
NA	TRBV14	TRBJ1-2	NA	CASSKGGTGSYGYTF	TGTGCCAGCAGCAAGGGAGGAACAGGGTCCTATGGCTACACCTTC
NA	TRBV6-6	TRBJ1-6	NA	CASKDRARTNSPLHF	TGTGCCAGCAAAGATCGGGCCCGTACGAATTCACCCCTCCACTTT
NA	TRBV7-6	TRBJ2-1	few	CASSVRDITGSSYNEQFF	TGTGCCAGCAGCGTCCGGGACATAACAGGTAGCTCCTACAATGAGCAGTTCTTC
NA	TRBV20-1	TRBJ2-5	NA	CSARRGWETQYF	TGCAGTGCTAGGCGGGGCTGGGAGACCCAGTACTTC
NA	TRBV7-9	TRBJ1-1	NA	CASSFNRRTEAFF	TGTGCCAGCAGCTTCAACCGAAGGACTGAAGCTTTCTTT
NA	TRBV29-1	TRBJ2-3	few	CSVEDGQEGTDTQYF	TGCAGCGTTGAAGACGGGCAGGAGGGCACAGATACGCAGTATTTT
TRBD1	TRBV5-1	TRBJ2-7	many	CASSLAGTGAYEQYF	TGCGCCAGCAGCTTGGCCGGGACAGGGGCGTACGAGCAGTACTTC
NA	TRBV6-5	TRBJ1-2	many	CASSYSGTNYGYTF	TGTGCCAGCAGTTACTCAGGGACGAACTATGGCTACACCTTC
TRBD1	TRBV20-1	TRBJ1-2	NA	CSARYTGAGDGYTF	TGCAGTGCTAGGTATACAGGGGCAGGTGATGGCTACACCTTC
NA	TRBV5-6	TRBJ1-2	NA	CASSSGVGERSGYTF	TGTGCCAGCAGCTCAGGTGTCGGAGAACGATCTGGCTACACCTTC
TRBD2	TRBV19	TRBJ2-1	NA	CASSGTSGGFVGEQFF	TGTGCCAGTAGTGGTACTAGCGGGGGCTTCGTGGGGGAGCAGTTCTTC
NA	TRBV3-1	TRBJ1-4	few	CASSLGNTATNEKLFF	TGTGCCAGCAGCCTTGGAAACACGGCAACTAATGAAAAACTGTTTTTT
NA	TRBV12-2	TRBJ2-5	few	CASRPQQGESGGRRWTQYF	TGTGCAAGTCGCCCCCAGCAGGGCGAGAGCGGGGGTAGACGATGGACCCAGTACTTC
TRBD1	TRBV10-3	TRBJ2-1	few	CAISVRTGTNNEQFF	TGTGCCATCAGTGTAAGGACAGGGACGAACAATGAGCAGTTCTTC
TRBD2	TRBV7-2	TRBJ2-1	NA	CASSLRPASGGVYNEQFF	TGTGCCAGCAGCTTACGGCCGGCTAGCGGGGGGGTATACAATGAGCAGTTCTTC
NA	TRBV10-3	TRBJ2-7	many	CAISGREVGSYEQYF	TGTGCCATCAGTGGTAGAGAAGTCGGATCCTACGAGCAGTACTTC
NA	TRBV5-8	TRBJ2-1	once	CASSPWGEQFF	TGTGCCAGCAGCCCCTGGGGTGAGCAGTTCTTC
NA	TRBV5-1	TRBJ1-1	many	CASSLSGGNTEAFF	TGTGCCAGCAGTTTATCTGGGGGGAACACTGAAGCTTTCTTT
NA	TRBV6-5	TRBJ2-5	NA	CASSYLRVGKTQYF	TGTGCCAGCAGTTACCTCAGGGTGGGGAAGACCCAGTACTTC
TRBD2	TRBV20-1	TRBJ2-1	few	CSAVRASGGYNEQFF	TGCAGTGCTGTGAGGGCCAGCGGGGGTTACAATGAGCAGTTCTTC
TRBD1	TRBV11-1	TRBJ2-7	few	CTSSSRKGDSNPYEQYF	TGTACCAGCAGCTCAAGAAAGGGGGACAGCAATCCCTACGAGCAGTACTTC
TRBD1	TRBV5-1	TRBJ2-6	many	CASSLNSGTARSGANVLTF	TGCGCCAGCAGCTTGAATTCCGGGACAGCCCGCTCTGGGGCCAACGTCCTGACTTTC
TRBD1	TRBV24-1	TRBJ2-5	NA	CATSDWTGEGETQYF	TGTGCCACCAGTGATTGGACAGGGGAGGGTGAGACCCAGTACTTC
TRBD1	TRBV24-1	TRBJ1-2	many	CATSDTRQGPNYGYTF	TGTGCCACCAGTGACACTCGACAGGGGCCTAACTATGGCTACACCTTC
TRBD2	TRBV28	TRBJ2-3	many	CASSPQRGVSTDTQYF	TGTGCCAGCAGTCCTCAGCGGGGGGTTAGCACAGATACGCAGTATTTT
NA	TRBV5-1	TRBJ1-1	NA	CVSSLLDRRLMNTEAFF	TGCGTCAGCAGCCTCCTAGACAGGCGGCTTATGAACACTGAAGCTTTCTTT
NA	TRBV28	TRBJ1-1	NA	CASSFPAIGDMNTEAFF	TGTGCCAGCAGTTTCCCGGCGATCGGGGACATGAACACTGAAGCTTTCTTT
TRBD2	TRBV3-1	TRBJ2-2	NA	CASSPPSGLDTGELFF	TGTGCCAGCAGCCCACCTAGCGGACTGGACACCGGGGAGCTGTTTTTT
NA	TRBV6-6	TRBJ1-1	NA	CASSYSSGIPVAFF	TGTGCCAGCAGTTACTCGTCAGGGATCCCTGTTGCTTTCTTT
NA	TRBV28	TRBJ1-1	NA	CASILGGTEAFF	TGTGCCAGCATCCTGGGGGGGACTGAAGCTTTCTTT
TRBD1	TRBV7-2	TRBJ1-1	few	CASSSSGGRSTEAFF	TGTGCCAGCAGCTCCTCAGGGGGAAGGTCCACTGAAGCTTTCTTT
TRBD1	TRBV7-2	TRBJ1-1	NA	CASSIGTGGEWTEAFF	TGTGCCAGCAGCATCGGGACAGGGGGCGAGTGGACTGAAGCTTTCTTT
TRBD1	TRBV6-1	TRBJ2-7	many	CASSETGALYEQYF	TGTGCCAGCAGTGAAACAGGGGCTTTATACGAGCAGTACTTC
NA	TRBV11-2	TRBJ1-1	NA	CASSFDRQNTEAFF	TGTGCCAGCAGCTTTGACAGGCAGAACACTGAAGCTTTCTTT
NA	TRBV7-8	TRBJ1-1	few	CASSPIAAEAFF	TGTGCCAGCAGCCCTATCGCAGCTGAAGCTTTCTTT
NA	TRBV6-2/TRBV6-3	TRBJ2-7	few	CASSYSFRTETYEQYF	TGTGCCAGCAGTTACTCGTTCAGGACCGAAACCTACGAGCAGTACTTC
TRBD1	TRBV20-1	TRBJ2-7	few	CRAEGTGSSYEQYF	TGCAGGGCTGAAGGGACAGGGAGCTCCTACGAGCAGTACTTC
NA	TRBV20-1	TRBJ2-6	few	CSARVGGANVLTF	TGCAGTGCTAGAGTAGGAGGGGCCAACGTCCTGACTTTC
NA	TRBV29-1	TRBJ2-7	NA	CSAVKTLAYNEQYF	TGCAGCGCCGTAAAGACCCTAGCGTACAATGAGCAGTACTTC
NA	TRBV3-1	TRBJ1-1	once	CASSQDAGYTEAFF	TGTGCCAGCAGCCAAGATGCGGGGTACACTGAAGCTTTCTTT
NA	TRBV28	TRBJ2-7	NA	CASGFRAGYEQYF	TGTGCAAGCGGATTCCGTGCAGGCTACGAGCAGTACTTC
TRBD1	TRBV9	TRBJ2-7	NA	CASNRQGHEQYF	TGTGCCAGCAACCGACAGGGCCACGAGCAGTACTTC
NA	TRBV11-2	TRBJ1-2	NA	CASSFGGGVLNYGYTF	TGTGCCAGCAGCTTTGGGGGAGGGGTACTGAACTATGGCTACACCTTC